Below, one TCR beta chain is given with its context. Libraries were prepared by immunoSEQ multiplex PCR; TCRdb keeps only in-frame clonotypes and omits some of them. This sample carries approximately 270,000 clones, 70% to 90% of them seen once, and the ten largest clones take approximately 4%. The data were taken from a study of blood T cell repertoires in COVID-19. On the study more broadly: T cells, B-cell-depleted T cells, or PBMCs provided the cDNA or gDNA that served as material.

From germline, CDR1 is SGDLS and CDR2 YYNGEE. The CDR3 consists of 15 residues. Between the trimmed V and J ends, which lost 1 base and 4 bases, there was a span of 14 bases. Cohort allocation depended upon clinical history that participants reported. The V call is TRBV9, the J call TRBJ2-5; D gene ambiguous. The sample comprised PBMCs or T cells enriched from blood (not recorded which). The receptor was derived from a woman aged 30 to 39 with acute COVID-19. CDR3 DNA sequence: TGTGCCAGCAGCGTAACCCCAGGTCCCCCAGAGACCCAGTACTTC. Its protein is CASSVTPGPPETQYF. Full variable domain (remainder filled in from reference TRBV9 and TRBJ2-5): DSGVTQTPKHLITATGQRVTLRCSPRSGDLSVYWYQQSLDQGLQFLIQYYNGEERAKGNILERFSAQQFPDLHSELNLSSLELGDSALYFCASSVTPGPPETQYFGPGTRLLVL.